This is a list of T cell receptor beta chains from one sample in a study of PD-1 blockade in classical Hodgkin lymphoma. The protocol was immunoSEQ multiplex PCR, while the TCRdb copy is restricted to in-frame clones and leaves out a portion. The sample holds about 90,000 clones; 83% are singletons and the top ten take about 15%. The input for sequencing was peripheral blood mononuclear cells (PBMCs), taken before the fourth cycle of nivolumab. These receptors came from a human donor with classical Hodgkin lymphoma. The conserved cysteine and the conserved F or W are not part of the CDR3 here.

V gene	CDR3 protein
TRBV7-9	ASSLVAGGNIQY
TRBV10-3	AISVGALNTEAF
TRBV28	ASSLDEQPQH
TRBV4-3	ASSQGLAENTGELF
TRBV28	ASSPQRRDEQF
TRBV15	ATKLTGSGYGYT
TRBV4-1	ASSRTGIGNEQF
TRBV20-1	SARHDETQY
TRBV2	ASSQQGADQPQH
TRBV27	ASSYKRDTEAF
TRBV29-1	SAWDTGGGEKLF
TRBV19	ASSMGTSVETQY
TRBV10-3	ASDPGLGHTEQF
TRBV12-1	ASSPGWPRGSEQF
TRBV11-2	ASSTPGTASTDTQY
TRBV15	ASRGREGQPQH
TRBV6-5	ASSQLSSGELF
TRBV10-3	AISEVTGASGANVLT
TRBV5-8	ASSLLTGLSSGANVLT
TRBV7-8	ASIHRDGVDTGELF
TRBV10-3	AISRNLPNTEAF
TRBV6-5	ASSYSNTQY
TRBV28	ASSVMSRRKTYGYT
TRBV15	ATSRDRQSLGYT
TRBV7-9	ASSLGTAPNEKLF
TRBV30	AWSLGVGQPQH
TRBV10-3	AIRREGGHNEQF
TRBV7-2	ASSAYADTQY
TRBV5-1	ASRYTGTSVNEQF